What follows are 27 T cell receptor beta chains derived from one specimen sequenced in a study of blood T cell dynamics during melanoma immunotherapy. Indicated time point: pre-treatment baseline. Libraries were prepared by immunoSEQ multiplex PCR; TCRdb keeps only in-frame clonotypes and omits some of them. The table includes some 10,000 clones, roughly four fifths detected once. This specimen consisted of blood, obtained from a patient treated with checkpoint blockade. These receptors all come from a human donor with melanoma.

The V gene is TRBV29-1, the J gene TRBJ1-5; weak D call: TRBD1 (5 bases). Germline loops: CDR1 SQVTM, CDR2 ANQGSEA. This CDR3 has 14 amino acids. The V gene lost 6 bases and the J gene lost 1 base, with 13 bases spanning the gap. The CDR3: CSVSERQSNQPQHF. Here the CDR3 DNA reads TGCAGCGTGTCTGAACGACAGAGCAATCAGCCCCAGCATTTT.

The CDR3 nucleotides read TGTGCCAGCAGTGAACAGGGAGGGAGTGGAACTGAAGCTTTCTTT. Translating gives CASSEQGGSGTEAFF. This chain joins TRBV25-1 and TRBJ1-1; D may be TRBD1 (5 bases). V gave up 2 bases and J gave up 5 bases, with 15 bases separating them. This CDR3 is 15 amino acids long. Germline CDR1 reads MGHDK; CDR2 reads SYGVNS.

The V and J genes are TRBV11-2 and TRBJ2-7; D is uncertain. Germline assignment: CDR1 SGHAT and CDR2 FQNNGV. The CDR3 extends over 12 amino acids. V lost 1 base to trimming and J lost 5 bases, with 6 bases between them. The CDR3 nucleotides read TGTGCCAGCAGCTTAGGGCGACACGAGCAGTACTTC. It yields the protein CASSLGRHEQYF.

The chain recombines TRBV5-1 with TRBJ1-5; D call uncertain. The length of the CDR3 is 14 residues. V lost 5 bases and J 5 bases, leaving 14 bases between the germline ends. The germline V gene has CDR1 SGHRS and CDR2 YFSETQ. In nucleotides, the CDR3 is TGCGCCAGCAGTCTTTACAGACCCTATCAGCCCCAGCATTTT. As protein: CASSLYRPYQPQHF.

The V gene is TRBV7-9, the J gene TRBJ1-2; TRBD1 agrees at 10 bases. CDR1 and CDR2 (germline): SEHNR, FQNEAQ (reference sequence). V was clipped by 3 bases and J by 5 bases; unmatched bases: 9. This CDR3 is built from 16 residues. CDR3 in amino acids: CASSFGEGQGRYGYTF. DNA of the CDR3: TGTGCCAGCAGCTTTGGGGAGGGACAGGGGCGTTATGGCTACACCTTC. Supplemented by reference TRBV7-9 and TRBJ1-2, the full variable domain reads DTGVSQNPRHKITKRGQNVTFRCDPISEHNRLYWYRQTLGQGPEFLTYFQNEAQLEKSRLLSDRFSAERPKGSFSTLEIQRTEQGDSAMYLCASSFGEGQGRYGYTFGSGTRLTVV.

This rearrangement joins TRBV4-1 to TRBJ2-5; 8 bases are shared with TRBD1. The J call may not be correct, given that the DNA end is closer to TRBJ2-7. CDR1 and CDR2 from the germline V gene are MGHRA and YSYEKL. The CDR3 covers 15 residues. In nucleotides, the CDR3 is TGCGCCAGCAGCCAAGGGGTAGGGACAGGCTACGAGCAGTACTTC. Translation gives CASSQGVGTGYEQYF.

The chain employs TRBV4-3 and TRBJ1-1; D is uncertain. CDR1 is LGHNA, CDR2 YSLEER, per germline. Trimming took 1 base from V and 3 from J, leaving 12 bases between them. CDR3 length: 15 residues. The CDR3 region has the DNA TGCGCCAGCAGCCAAGGGTCAGGAGGCTACACTGAAGCTTTCTTT. It specifies CASSQGSGGYTEAFF.

The V gene is TRBV18, the J gene TRBJ1-1, with D tentatively TRBD1 (6 bases). CDR1 is KGHSH, CDR2 LQKENI, per germline. V was shortened by 6 bases and J by 10 bases, with 18 bases between the two germline ends. The CDR3 contains 13 residues. The CDR3 coding sequence is TGTGCCAGCTCTTCCGACAGGAGGTACGGAGCTTTCTTT. Amino acid sequence: CASSSDRRYGAFF.

The V call is TRBV6-4, the J call TRBJ1-4; perhaps TRBD1 as D (5 bases). The germline gives CDR1 MRHNA, CDR2 SNTAGT. This CDR3 region has 14 residues. Trimming pared 4 bases from V and 5 bases from J, leaving 11 bases between. Here the CDR3 DNA reads TGTGCCAGCAGTGGGGCGGGGCTAAATGAAAAACTGTTTTTT. Encoded protein: CASSGAGLNEKLFF.

This clone was observed once. The rearrangement uses TRBV11-2 and TRBJ2-5; TRBD2 matches at 10 bases. The CDR3 totals 15 residues. The germline gives CDR1 SGHAT, CDR2 FQNNGV. J lost 3 bases, V lost 4 bases, and 5 bases had no gene match. Here the CDR3 reads CASSSPGLAEETQYF. The CDR3 DNA follows: TGTGCCAGCAGCTCACCCGGACTAGCGGAAGAGACCCAGTACTTC.

The CDR3 here is CASSPGQAWGDTQYF. CDR3 nucleotide sequence: TGTGCCAGCAGTCCGGGACAGGCCTGGGGAGATACGCAGTATTTT. The chain links TRBV28 to TRBJ2-3; 8 bases match TRBD1. This CDR3 comprises 15 residues. CDR1 MDHEN and CDR2 SYDVKM come from the germline V gene. J was trimmed by 5 bases and V by 5 bases; bases with no gene match: 9.

The J gene is TRBJ2-1, the V gene TRBV5-8; 8 positions match TRBD1. V dropped 0 bases and J dropped 1; count of bases not matched to a gene: 0. The CDR3 spans 15 residues. Germline CDR1 reads SGHTS; CDR2 reads YDEGEE. DNA of the CDR3: TGTGCCAGCAGCTTGGGGACAGGGTCCTACAATGAGCAGTTCTTC. Its translation is CASSLGTGSYNEQFF.

The chain combines TRBV4-1 with TRBJ2-6; 9 bases agree with TRBD1. Germline V gene sequence: CDR1 MGHRA, CDR2 YSYEKL. The CDR3 covers 18 residues. Trimming took 1 base from V and 1 from J; bases not matched to a gene: 5. CDR3 region: CASSQAGTGISGANVLTF. The CDR3 DNA follows: TGCGCCAGCAGCCAAGCTGGGACAGGGATATCTGGGGCCAACGTCCTGACTTTC.

In the case of this clone: One end of the junction does not line up with germline, which may come from a read error. Distinct nucleotide sequences in the sample also encode this CDR3. The chain is built from TRBV10-3 and TRBJ1-4, with 7 bases matching TRBD1. CDR3 length equals 13 residues. Germline assignment: CDR1 ENHRY and CDR2 SYGVKD. CDR3 sequence: CAIRQGAEEKLFF. CDR3 DNA sequence: TGCGCCATCAGACAGGGCGCGGAGGAAAAACTGTTTTTT.

This clone has more than one count but fewer than ten. Here the CDR3 DNA reads TGTGCCATCAGTGGGGGCAGGGGTAATGAAAAACTGTTTTTT. This translates into CAISGGRGNEKLFF. This sequence joins TRBV10-3 and TRBJ1-4; weak D call: TRBD1 (6 bases). Germline lookup yields CDR1 ENHRY and CDR2 SYGVKD. The length of the CDR3 is 14 residues. V lost 4 bases to trimming and J lost 4 bases, with 10 bases between them.

The chain links TRBV6-1 to TRBJ2-7; 7 nucleotides align to TRBD1. J was trimmed by 0 bases and V by 8 bases; bases with no gene match: 4. CDR1 is MNHNS, CDR2 SASEGT, per germline. CDR3 size: 13 residues. CDR3 DNA: TGTGCCAGCCGACAGGGTAACTCCTACGAGCAGTACTTC. It is translated as CASRQGNSYEQYF.

V usage is TRBV7-2 and J usage is TRBJ2-1; 14 bases line up with TRBD2. This CDR3 has 17 residues. Unmatched junction bases numbered 8, after V lost 4 bases and J lost 6 bases. Germline CDR1 is SGHTA and CDR2 is FQGNSA. CDR3 amino acids: CASSSRLAGGQVNEQFF. Written as DNA, the CDR3 is TGTGCCAGCAGCTCCAGACTAGCGGGGGGGCAAGTCAATGAGCAGTTCTTC.

The chain couples TRBV5-4 to TRBJ2-2, with no clear D. The CDR3 spans 16 residues. CDR1 and CDR2 from the germline V gene are SGHNT and YYREEE (reference sequence). Trimming shortened V by 2 bases and J by 1 base, and 12 bases separated the two germline ends. For the CDR3, the DNA is TGTGCCAGCAGCTTAACTACCCGGAGGAACACCGGGGAGCTGTTTTTT. It encodes CASSLTTRRNTGELFF.

V usage is TRBV9 and J usage is TRBJ2-1, with TRBD2 matching over 11 bases. CDR1 and CDR2 from the germline V gene are SGDLS and YYNGEE. CDR3 length: 18 residues. The V segment lost 0 bases and the J segment 5 bases; nucleotides outside the gene matches: 10. The CDR3 nucleotides are TGTGCCAGCAGCGTAGCTCCTAGCGGGGGGCTCCTCCACAATGAGCAGTTCTTC. Encoded protein: CASSVAPSGGLLHNEQFF.

This clone appeared a single time. The chain joins TRBV6-5 to TRBJ1-1; unclear D gene. The V gene lost 7 bases and the J gene lost 1 base, with 16 bases spanning the gap. Germline V gene data show CDR1 as MNHEY and CDR2 as SVGAGI. The CDR3 spans 15 residues. The CDR3 region is CASTPWAGKNTEAFF. The CDR3 nucleotides read TGTGCCAGCACCCCCTGGGCAGGAAAGAACACTGAAGCTTTCTTT.

The CDR3 protein is CASSSNLITGIKHF. The CDR3, as DNA: TGTGCCAGCAGCTCCAACCTCATTACAGGGATAAAGCATTTT. The chain links TRBV7-8 to TRBJ1-5, with a weak D call TRBD1 (6 bases). The germline V and J ends were trimmed by 4 bases and 14 bases, with 21 bases remaining between them. Germline assignment: CDR1 SGHVS and CDR2 FQNEAQ. The CDR3 consists of 14 residues.

This clone showed up just a few times. The chain joins TRBV2 to TRBJ1-1, with D hard to call. Germline V gene sequence: CDR1 SNHLY, CDR2 FYNNEI. The CDR3 has 12 amino acids. V was clipped by 6 bases and J by 0 bases, with 5 bases between them. The CDR3 DNA sequence: TGTGCCAGCAGAGCGGTGAACACTGAAGCTTTCTTT. It specifies CASRAVNTEAFF.

This clone was counted between two and nine times. This chain joins TRBV7-9 and TRBJ1-1, with a possible D match to TRBD1 (6 bases). This CDR3 has 14 amino acids. The germline gives CDR1 SEHNR, CDR2 FQNEAQ (reference sequence). The germline V and J ends were trimmed by 5 bases and 0 bases, with 10 bases remaining between them. In DNA form, the CDR3 reads TGTGCCAGCAGCCCGGGGGGCATGAACACTGAAGCTTTCTTT. It is translated as CASSPGGMNTEAFF.

The gene calls are TRBV4-3 and TRBJ2-6; 8 bases line up with TRBD2. Germline values: CDR1 LGHNA, CDR2 YSLEER. V shed 1 base, J shed 0 bases, and the junction held 2 bases outside the gene matches. The CDR3 totals 17 residues. CDR3 DNA sequence: TGCGCCAGCAGCCAAGCGGGGGGGAGCTCTGGGGCCAACGTCCTGACTTTC. Translation: CASSQAGGSSGANVLTF.

The chain couples TRBV10-3 to TRBJ2-3; 13 bases are a match to TRBD2. This CDR3 contains 16 residues. The junction had 5 bases not matched to a gene; V was cut back by 5 bases and J by 3 bases. Per the germline V gene, CDR1 is ENHRY and CDR2 is SYGVKD. The CDR3 region is CAISSGTSGDTDTQYF. In DNA form, the CDR3 reads TGTGCCATCAGTTCCGGGACTAGCGGGGATACAGATACGCAGTATTTT.

J is TRBJ1-2 and V is TRBV19, with 7 bases aligning to TRBD1. The CDR3 has 15 amino acids. Trimming took 1 base from V and 4 from J; bases not matched to a gene: 6. CDR1 is LNHDA, CDR2 SQIVND, per germline (reference sequence). The CDR3 region is CASSIGTGDPYGYTF. The CDR3 DNA is TGTGCCAGTAGTATAGGGACAGGAGATCCCTATGGCTACACCTTC.

The rearrangement joins TRBV7-9 to TRBJ1-4; 9 bases are shared with TRBD1. From germline, CDR1 is SEHNR and CDR2 FQNEAQ (reference sequence). CDR3 length equals 15 residues. V trimming: 2 bases; J trimming: 8 bases; junction bases outside the gene matches: 6. This CDR3 is CASSLLTGGGEKLFF. In DNA form, the CDR3 reads TGTGCCAGCAGCTTATTGACAGGGGGAGGGGAAAAACTGTTTTTT.